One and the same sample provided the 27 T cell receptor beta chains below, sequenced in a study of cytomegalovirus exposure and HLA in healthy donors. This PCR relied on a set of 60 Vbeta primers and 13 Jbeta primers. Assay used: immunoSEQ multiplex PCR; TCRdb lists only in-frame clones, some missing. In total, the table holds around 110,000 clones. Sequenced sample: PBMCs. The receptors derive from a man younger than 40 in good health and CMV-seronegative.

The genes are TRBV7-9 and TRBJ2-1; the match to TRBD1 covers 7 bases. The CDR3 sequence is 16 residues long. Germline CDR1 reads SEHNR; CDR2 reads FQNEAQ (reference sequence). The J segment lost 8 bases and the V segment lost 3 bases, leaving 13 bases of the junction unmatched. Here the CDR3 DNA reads TGTGCCAGCAGCTTGAACTCAGGGGGTGGTTTCGATGAGCAGTTCTTC. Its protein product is CASSLNSGGGFDEQFF. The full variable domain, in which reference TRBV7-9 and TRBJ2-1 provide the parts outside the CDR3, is DTGVSQNPRHKITKRGQNVTFRCDPISEHNRLYWYRQTLGQGPEFLTYFQNEAQLEKSRLLSDRFSAERPKGSFSTLEIQRTEQGDSAMYLCASSLNSGGGFDEQFFGPGTRLTVL.

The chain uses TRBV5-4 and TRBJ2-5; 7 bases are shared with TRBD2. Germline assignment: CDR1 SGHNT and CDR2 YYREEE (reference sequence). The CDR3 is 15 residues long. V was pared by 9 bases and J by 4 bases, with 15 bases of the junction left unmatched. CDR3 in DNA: TGTGCCACCCTTTCGGGGAGCGGGGTGGGAGAGACCCAGTACTTC. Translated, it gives CATLSGSGVGETQYF.

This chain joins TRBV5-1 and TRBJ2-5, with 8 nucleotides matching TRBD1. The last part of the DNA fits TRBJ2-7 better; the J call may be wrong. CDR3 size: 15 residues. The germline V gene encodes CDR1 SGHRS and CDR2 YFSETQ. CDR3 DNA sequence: TGCGCCAGCAGCTTGGGGACAGGGATTACCTACGAGCAGTACTTC. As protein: CASSLGTGITYEQYF.

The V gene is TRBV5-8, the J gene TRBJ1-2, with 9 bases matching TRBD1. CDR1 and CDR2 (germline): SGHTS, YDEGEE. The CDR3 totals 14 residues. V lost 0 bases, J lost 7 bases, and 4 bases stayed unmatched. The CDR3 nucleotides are TGTGCCAGCAGCTTGGTTCGGACAGGGGTTGGCTACACCTTC. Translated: CASSLVRTGVGYTF. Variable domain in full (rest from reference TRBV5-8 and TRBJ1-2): EAGVTQSPTHLIKTRGQQATLRCSPISGHTSVYWYQQALGLGLQFLLWYDEGEERNRGNFPPRFSGRQFPNYSSELNVNALELEDSALYLCASSLVRTGVGYTFGSGTRLTVV.

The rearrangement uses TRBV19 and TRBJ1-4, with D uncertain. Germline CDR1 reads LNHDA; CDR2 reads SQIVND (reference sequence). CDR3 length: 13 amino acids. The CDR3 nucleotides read TGTGCATCTATGCCCTTAGCGGGTGAAAAACTGTTTTTT. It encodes CASMPLAGEKLFF.

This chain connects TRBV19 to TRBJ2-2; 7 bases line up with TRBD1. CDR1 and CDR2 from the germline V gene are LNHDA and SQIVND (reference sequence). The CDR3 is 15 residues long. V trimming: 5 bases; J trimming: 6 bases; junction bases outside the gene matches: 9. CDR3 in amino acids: CASSQQGIMSGELFF. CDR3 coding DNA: TGTGCCAGTAGTCAACAGGGGATAATGTCCGGGGAGCTGTTTTTT.

CDR3 bases: TGTGCCAGCAGTTTATCCCCGGCGGTCTATGGCTACACCTTC. The encoded protein is CASSLSPAVYGYTF. This chain joins TRBV27 and TRBJ1-2; unclear D gene. The CDR3 has 14 residues. Trimming stripped 0 bases from V and 4 bases from J, with 9 bases between. CDR1 and CDR2 from the germline V gene are MNHEY and SMNVEV (reference sequence).

Here the CDR3 reads CASSQVLVTRVTYEQYF. Here the CDR3 DNA reads TGCGCCAGCAGCCAAGTTCTGGTAACTCGGGTTACCTACGAGCAGTACTTC. The chain uses TRBV4-1 and TRBJ2-7; D is unclear. Germline V gene data show CDR1 as MGHRA and CDR2 as YSYEKL. Trimming removed 1 base from V and 2 bases from J, with 18 bases in between. The CDR3 has 17 residues.

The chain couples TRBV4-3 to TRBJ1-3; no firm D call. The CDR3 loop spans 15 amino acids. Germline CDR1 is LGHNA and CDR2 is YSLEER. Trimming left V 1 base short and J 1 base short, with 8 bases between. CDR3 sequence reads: CASSQGRDSGNTIYF. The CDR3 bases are TGCGCCAGCAGCCAAGGCCGGGATTCTGGAAACACCATATATTTT.

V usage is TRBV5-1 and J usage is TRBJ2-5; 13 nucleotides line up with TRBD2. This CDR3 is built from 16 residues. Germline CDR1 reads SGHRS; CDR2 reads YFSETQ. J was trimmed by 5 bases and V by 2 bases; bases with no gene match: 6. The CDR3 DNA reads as TGCGCCAGCAGCTTTCCGGGACTAGCGGGGCTGGAGACCCAGTACTTC. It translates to CASSFPGLAGLETQYF. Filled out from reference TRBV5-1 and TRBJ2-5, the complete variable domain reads KAGVTQTPRYLIKTRGQQVTLSCSPISGHRSVSWYQQTPGQGLQFLFEYFSETQRNKGNFPGRFSGRQFSNSRSEMNVSTLELGDSALYLCASSFPGLAGLETQYFGPGTRLLVL.

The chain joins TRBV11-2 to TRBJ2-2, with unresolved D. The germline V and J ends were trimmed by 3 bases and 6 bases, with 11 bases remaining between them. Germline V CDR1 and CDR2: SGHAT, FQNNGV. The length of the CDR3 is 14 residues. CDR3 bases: TGTGCCAGCAGCTTCGGTTGGAGCTCCGGGGAGCTGTTTTTT. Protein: CASSFGWSSGELFF.

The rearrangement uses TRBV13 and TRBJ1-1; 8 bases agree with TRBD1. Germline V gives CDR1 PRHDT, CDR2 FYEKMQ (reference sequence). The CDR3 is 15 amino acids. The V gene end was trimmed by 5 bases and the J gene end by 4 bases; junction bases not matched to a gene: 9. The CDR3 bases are TGTGCCAGCAGCATACGGACAGGGAAAATCACTGAAGCTTTCTTT. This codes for CASSIRTGKITEAFF.

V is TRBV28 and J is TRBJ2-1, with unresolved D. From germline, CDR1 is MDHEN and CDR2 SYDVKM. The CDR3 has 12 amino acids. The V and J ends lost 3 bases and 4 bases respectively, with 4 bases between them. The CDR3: CASSLSYNEQFF. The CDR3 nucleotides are TGTGCCAGCAGTTTGTCGTACAATGAGCAGTTCTTC.

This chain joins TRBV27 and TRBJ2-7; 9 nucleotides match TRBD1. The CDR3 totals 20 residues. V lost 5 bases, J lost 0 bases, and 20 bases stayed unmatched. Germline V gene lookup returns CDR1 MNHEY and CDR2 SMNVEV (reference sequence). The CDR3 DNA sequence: TGTGCCAGCAGTCCAAGGCAAACCACAGGGGGCTATAGGGTCTCCTACGAGCAGTACTTC. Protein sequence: CASSPRQTTGGYRVSYEQYF.

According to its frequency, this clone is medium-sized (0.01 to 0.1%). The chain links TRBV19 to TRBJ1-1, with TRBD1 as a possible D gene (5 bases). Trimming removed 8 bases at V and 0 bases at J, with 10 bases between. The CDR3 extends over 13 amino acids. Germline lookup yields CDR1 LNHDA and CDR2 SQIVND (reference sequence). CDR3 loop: CASSGRVNTEAFF. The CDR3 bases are TGTGCCAGTTCAGGGAGGGTGAACACTGAAGCTTTCTTT.

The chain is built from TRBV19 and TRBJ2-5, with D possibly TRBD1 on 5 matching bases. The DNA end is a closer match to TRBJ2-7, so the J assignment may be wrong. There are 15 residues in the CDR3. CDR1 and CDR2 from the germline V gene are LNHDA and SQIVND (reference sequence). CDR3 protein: CASKTKGHNAYEQYF. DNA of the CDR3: TGTGCCAGCAAGACAAAGGGGCATAACGCCTACGAGCAGTACTTC.

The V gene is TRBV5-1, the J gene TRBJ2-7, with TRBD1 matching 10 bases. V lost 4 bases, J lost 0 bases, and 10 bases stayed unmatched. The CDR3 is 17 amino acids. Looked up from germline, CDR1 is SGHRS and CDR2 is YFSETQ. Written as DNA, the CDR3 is TGCGCCAGCAGCCTAACCGGGACAGGGGACTACTCCTACGAGCAGTACTTC. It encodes CASSLTGTGDYSYEQYF.

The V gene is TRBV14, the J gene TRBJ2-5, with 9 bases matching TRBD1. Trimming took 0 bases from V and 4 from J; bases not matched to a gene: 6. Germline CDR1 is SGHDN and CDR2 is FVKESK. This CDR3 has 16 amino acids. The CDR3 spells CASSQEQQGAGETQYF. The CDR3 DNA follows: TGTGCCAGCAGCCAAGAACAACAGGGGGCAGGAGAGACCCAGTACTTC. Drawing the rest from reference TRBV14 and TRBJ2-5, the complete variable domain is EAGVTQFPSHSVIEKGQTVTLRCDPISGHDNLYWYRRVMGKEIKFLLHFVKESKQDESGMPNNRFLAERTGGTYSTLKVQPAELEDSGVYFCASSQEQQGAGETQYFGPGTRLLVL.

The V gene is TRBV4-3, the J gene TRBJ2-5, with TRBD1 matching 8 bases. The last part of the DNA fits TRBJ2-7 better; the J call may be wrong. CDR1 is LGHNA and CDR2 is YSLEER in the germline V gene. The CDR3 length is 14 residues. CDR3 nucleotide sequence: TGCGCCAGCAGCCATAGGAGCAGGGGGCCCGAGCAGTACTTC. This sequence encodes CASSHRSRGPEQYF.

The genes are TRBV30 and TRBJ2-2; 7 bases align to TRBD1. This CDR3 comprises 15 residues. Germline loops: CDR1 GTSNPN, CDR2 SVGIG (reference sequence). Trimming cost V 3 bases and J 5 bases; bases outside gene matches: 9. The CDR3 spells CAWSVTGQQTGELFF. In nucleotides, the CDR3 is TGTGCCTGGAGCGTTACGGGACAGCAAACCGGGGAGCTGTTTTTT.

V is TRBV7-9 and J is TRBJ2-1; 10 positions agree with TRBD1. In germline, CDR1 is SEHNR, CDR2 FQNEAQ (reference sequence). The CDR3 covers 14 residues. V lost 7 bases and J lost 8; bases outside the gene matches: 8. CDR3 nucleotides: TGTGCCAGCAACGACGGGACAGGGGCCTATGAGCAGTTCTTC. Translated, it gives CASNDGTGAYEQFF.

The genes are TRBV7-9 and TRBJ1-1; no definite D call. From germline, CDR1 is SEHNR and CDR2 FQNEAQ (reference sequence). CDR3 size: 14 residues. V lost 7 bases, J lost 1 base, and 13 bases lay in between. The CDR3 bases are TGTGCCAGCACCCTCCCCAGTCGGAACACTGAAGCTTTCTTT. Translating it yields CASTLPSRNTEAFF.

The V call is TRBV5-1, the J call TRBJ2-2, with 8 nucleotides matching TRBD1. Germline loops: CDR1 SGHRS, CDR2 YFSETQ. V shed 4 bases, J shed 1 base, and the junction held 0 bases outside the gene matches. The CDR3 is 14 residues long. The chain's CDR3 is CASSGTGNTGELFF. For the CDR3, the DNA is TGCGCCAGCAGCGGGACAGGGAACACCGGGGAGCTGTTTTTT. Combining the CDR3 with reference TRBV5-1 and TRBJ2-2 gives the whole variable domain KAGVTQTPRYLIKTRGQQVTLSCSPISGHRSVSWYQQTPGQGLQFLFEYFSETQRNKGNFPGRFSGRQFSNSRSEMNVSTLELGDSALYLCASSGTGNTGELFFGEGSRLTVL.

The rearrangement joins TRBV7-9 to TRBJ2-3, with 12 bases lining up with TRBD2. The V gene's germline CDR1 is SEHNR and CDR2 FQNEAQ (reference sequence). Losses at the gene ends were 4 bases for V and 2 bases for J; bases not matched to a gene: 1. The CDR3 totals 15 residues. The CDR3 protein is CASSWTSGDTDTQYF. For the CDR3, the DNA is TGTGCCAGCAGCTGGACTAGCGGGGACACAGATACGCAGTATTTT. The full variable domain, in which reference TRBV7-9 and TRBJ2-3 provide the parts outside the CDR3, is DTGVSQNPRHKITKRGQNVTFRCDPISEHNRLYWYRQTLGQGPEFLTYFQNEAQLEKSRLLSDRFSAERPKGSFSTLEIQRTEQGDSAMYLCASSWTSGDTDTQYFGPGTRLTVL.

The CDR3 sequence: CASTRTGGRTEAFF. CDR3 coding DNA: TGTGCCAGCACCCGGACAGGGGGGCGCACTGAAGCTTTCTTT. This chain joins TRBV5-4 and TRBJ1-1, with TRBD1 identical over 10 bases. Germline values: CDR1 SGHNT, CDR2 YYREEE (reference sequence). The V gene end was trimmed by 6 bases and the J gene end by 4 bases; junction bases not matched to a gene: 6. The CDR3 sequence is 14 residues long.

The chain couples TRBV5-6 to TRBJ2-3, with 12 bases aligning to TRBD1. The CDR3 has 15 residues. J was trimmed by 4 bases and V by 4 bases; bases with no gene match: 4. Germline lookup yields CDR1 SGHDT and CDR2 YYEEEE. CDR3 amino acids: CASSTGTGGPDTQYF. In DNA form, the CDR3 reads TGTGCCAGCAGCACCGGGACAGGGGGCCCAGATACGCAGTATTTT.

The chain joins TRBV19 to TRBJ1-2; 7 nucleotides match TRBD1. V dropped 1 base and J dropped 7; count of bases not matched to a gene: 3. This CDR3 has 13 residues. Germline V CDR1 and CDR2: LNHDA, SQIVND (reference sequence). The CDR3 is CASSIGDRAGYTF. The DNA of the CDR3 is TGTGCCAGTAGTATAGGGGACAGAGCTGGCTACACCTTC.